Listed below are T cell receptor beta chains from one sample, sequenced in a study of cytomegalovirus exposure and HLA in healthy donors. TCRdb's copy holds only in-frame clones and misses some; the assay was immunoSEQ multiplex PCR. The sample includes about 73,000 clones, 75% seen only once; the top ten take roughly 12%. The sequenced sample was PBMCs. The source of these receptors is a man in his 70s in good health and CMV-seronegative. Each CDR3 is given with its conserved first and last residue. The D gene is left open where the match is weak. The listing skips clone size in some rows; elsewhere it reads once, few, many or a size class.

size,D,J,length,V,DNA,CDR3
once,TRBD1,TRBJ1-4,15,TRBV19,TGTGCCAGTACCAGGGGACAGGGGGCGGGTGAAAAACTGTTTTTT,CASTRGQGAGEKLFF
NA,NA,TRBJ1-1,14,TRBV28,TGTGCCAGCAGTTTAGTACAGGGGAACACTGAAGCTTTCTTT,CASSLVQGNTEAFF
NA,NA,TRBJ2-3,16,TRBV28,TGTGCCAGCAGTTTTGGCACTGGCGGGGCCACAGATACGCAGTATTTT,CASSFGTGGATDTQYF
NA,TRBD2,TRBJ2-5,15,TRBV4-1,TGCGCCAGCAGCCAGGGGACTAGTGGGCGGGAGACCCAGTACTTC,CASSQGTSGRETQYF
NA,NA,TRBJ2-3,15,TRBV7-2,TGTGCCAGCAGCTTCGCGCTGTCGGGTACAGATACGCAGTATTTT,CASSFALSGTDTQYF
NA,TRBD1,TRBJ1-4,15,TRBV5-6,TGTGCCAGCAACCAAGGGGTAGGGGGCCATGAAAAACTGTTTTTT,CASNQGVGGHEKLFF
NA,NA,TRBJ1-1,15,TRBV7-2,TGTGCCAGCAGCTTATCATACGGGATGAACACTGAAGCTTTCTTT,CASSLSYGMNTEAFF
NA,NA,TRBJ1-1,13,TRBV6-5,TGTGCCAGCCGACATTCTCCTGGCTGTGAAGCTTTCTTT,CASRHSPGCEAFF
NA,TRBD1,TRBJ2-2,14,TRBV6-1,TGTGCCAGCTCGGGACAGGGGTCATCCGGGGAGCTGTTTTTT,CASSGQGSSGELFF
NA,TRBD1,TRBJ2-1,13,TRBV2,TGTGCCAGCATAGGGACAGGGGTCCATGAGCAGTTCTTC,CASIGTGVHEQFF
NA,NA,TRBJ1-1,14,TRBV7-9,TGTGCCAGCAGAGGTTACAGGGTGTCTAATGAAGCTTTCTTT,CASRGYRVSNEAFF